This TCR beta chain emerged from a study of blood T cell repertoires in COVID-19 (TCRdb year 2020). The study in broad terms: Collaborator samples came from the United States, Italy and Spain and covered acute and convalescent phases of COVID-19. The sample metadata nearly always contained a de-identified subject ID, COVID-19 status, age in years and sex. The prospective study material was composed of cDNA or gDNA derived from T cells, B-cell-depleted T cells, or PBMCs. Deeply sampled blood TCRbeta repertoires from subjects exposed to, actively infected with, or recovered from COVID-19 were included in the dataset. The repertoires were released in a freely available public database meant as a resource for research on the immune response to SARS-CoV-2. Samples were obtained from the ongoing ImmuneRACE study (first 160 participants) and from about 1,300 subjects provided by 6 global collaborators. HLA class I and class II types, where available, came from metadata supplied by the sample provider rather than from assay-based typing.

Points on this clone: No cognate antigen has been identified for it. No much larger clone is present one base from it, and per-base qualities are unavailable.

The immunoSEQ Assay, a bias-controlled multiplex PCR, was used to amplify TCRbeta CDR3 regions from genomic DNA. Per the source publication's procedure: The number of nucleated cells in each sample was estimated by amplification of reference gene primers within the assay. Sequence reads were collapsed and filtered to measure the absolute abundance of every unique TCRbeta CDR3 rearrangement. For each sample, productive Simpson clonality was calculated as the square root of Simpson's diversity index across productive rearrangements. This immuneACCESS table, as held by TCRdb, lists in-frame sequences with V and J called but not all clones. Of the missing ones, under half trace to an unresolved V gene in checked studies; the others have no known cause. The V and J calls and clone size were taken over from that table, and D and trimming were inferred from the DNA. The sample profile shows about 190,000 clones; more than 85% of them were found once. About 2.1% of the sample goes to the ten largest clones.

Whole blood was collected in K2EDTA tubes by collaborating institutions according to the institutions' own protocols. For TCRbeta analysis, collaborators shipped samples in one of three forms: frozen whole blood, isolated PBMCs, or DNA extracted from either of those sample types. The CDR3 covers 16 residues, taking in both the cysteine and the phenylalanine. The read is trimmed to its CDR3 DNA, 48 bases read in frame from base 1. Taken from the germline V gene, the CDR1 and CDR2 loops are SGHVS and FQNEAQ. Relative to germline, V is 4 bases shorter and J is 4 bases shorter, with 19 bases between their ends. The paper as a whole reports these results and caveats: Clinical and demographic metadata were provided uncurated, with the amount varying by source and participant.

The sample taken for sequencing was peripheral blood. Recombination connected TRBV7-8 to TRBJ1-2; TRBD1 is a possible D gene, resting on 5 matching bases. The receptor was isolated from a man between 70 and 80 years old with active or convalescent COVID-19. CDR3 sequence: CASSSSTGTSTYGYTF. The nucleotide sequence is given as TGTGCCAGCAGCTCTAGCACCGGGACTTCCACCTATGGCTACACCTTC.